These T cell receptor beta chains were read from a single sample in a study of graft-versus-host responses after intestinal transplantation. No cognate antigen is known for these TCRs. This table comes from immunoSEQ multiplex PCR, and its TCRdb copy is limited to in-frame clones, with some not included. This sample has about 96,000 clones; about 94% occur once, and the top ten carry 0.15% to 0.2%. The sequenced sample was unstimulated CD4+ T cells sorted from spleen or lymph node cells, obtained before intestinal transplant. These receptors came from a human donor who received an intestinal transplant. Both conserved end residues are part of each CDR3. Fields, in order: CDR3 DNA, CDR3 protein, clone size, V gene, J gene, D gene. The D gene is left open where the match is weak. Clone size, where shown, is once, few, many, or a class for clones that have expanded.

CDR3 DNA: TGTGCCAGCAGTCCCTGGGACAGGGGCTCTAATGGCTACACCTTC; CDR3 protein: CASSPWDRGSNGYTF; clone size: -; V gene: TRBV6-6; J gene: TRBJ1-2; D gene: TRBD1
CDR3 DNA: TGTGCCAGCAGTGCTGGACAATTAAGCAATCAGCCCCAGCATTTT; CDR3 protein: CASSAGQLSNQPQHF; clone size: -; V gene: TRBV6-1; J gene: TRBJ1-5; D gene: -
CDR3 DNA: TGTGCCAGCAGCCGACAGGCCAATCAGCCCCAGCATTTT; CDR3 protein: CASSRQANQPQHF; clone size: -; V gene: TRBV4-2; J gene: TRBJ1-5; D gene: -
CDR3 DNA: TGTGCCAGCAGCGCGCAGGGAAGGTATGGCTACACCTTC; CDR3 protein: CASSAQGRYGYTF; clone size: -; V gene: TRBV9; J gene: TRBJ1-2; D gene: -
CDR3 DNA: TGTGCCACCAGCAGAGAGGCTAGCGGAGAGGCGCAGTATTTT; CDR3 protein: CATSREASGEAQYF; clone size: -; V gene: TRBV15; J gene: TRBJ2-3; D gene: TRBD2
CDR3 DNA: TGTGCCAGCAGTACCCACGGACTCTCCGACGAGCAGTACTTC; CDR3 protein: CASSTHGLSDEQYF; clone size: -; V gene: TRBV25-1; J gene: TRBJ2-7; D gene: -
CDR3 DNA: TGTGCCAGTAGTACATATTTGGGGCCCACCTCTGGAAACACCATATATTTT; CDR3 protein: CASSTYLGPTSGNTIYF; clone size: -; V gene: TRBV19; J gene: TRBJ1-3; D gene: -
CDR3 DNA: TGTGCCAGCAGTGAACAGGTAGCGGGGATCACCGGGGAGCTGTTTTTT; CDR3 protein: CASSEQVAGITGELFF; clone size: -; V gene: TRBV6-1; J gene: TRBJ2-2; D gene: TRBD2
CDR3 DNA: TGTGCCAGCAGCTTAGGGAGCGCGAACACTGAAGCTTTCTTT; CDR3 protein: CASSLGSANTEAFF; clone size: -; V gene: TRBV11-3; J gene: TRBJ1-1; D gene: -
CDR3 DNA: TGTGCCACCAGCAGAGAACAGGGGGCCAACGAGCAGTACTTC; CDR3 protein: CATSREQGANEQYF; clone size: -; V gene: TRBV15; J gene: TRBJ2-7; D gene: TRBD1
CDR3 DNA: TGTGCCAGTAGTCCTCTCGACAGGATGAATTCACCCCTCCACTTT; CDR3 protein: CASSPLDRMNSPLHF; clone size: -; V gene: TRBV19; J gene: TRBJ1-6; D gene: -
CDR3 DNA: TGTGCCAGCAGCTTGGTTTATCTGGGGCCAGGTAAAGACAGCACTGAAGCTTTCTTT; CDR3 protein: CASSLVYLGPGKDSTEAFF; clone size: -; V gene: TRBV5-6; J gene: TRBJ1-1; D gene: -
CDR3 DNA: TGTGCCTGGAGTGTGCCCGCGACAGGGAGGGCTTTCTTT; CDR3 protein: CAWSVPATGRAFF; clone size: -; V gene: TRBV30; J gene: TRBJ1-1; D gene: TRBD1
CDR3 DNA: TGCGCCAGCAGCTCACTACAGGGGGCTGAGCAGTTCTTC; CDR3 protein: CASSSLQGAEQFF; clone size: -; V gene: TRBV5-1; J gene: TRBJ2-1; D gene: TRBD1
CDR3 DNA: TGTGCCAGCAGTGAAACCGGAGAGAATAACTATGGCTACACCTTC; CDR3 protein: CASSETGENNYGYTF; clone size: once; V gene: TRBV6-1; J gene: TRBJ1-2; D gene: -
CDR3 DNA: TGTGCCTGGAACCAGGGGTCAATAAATGAAAAACTGTTTTTT; CDR3 protein: CAWNQGSINEKLFF; clone size: -; V gene: TRBV30; J gene: TRBJ1-4; D gene: -
CDR3 DNA: TGTGCCAGCAGTTACAGGCGGCAGGGGAGTTCCAATGAGCAGTTCTTC; CDR3 protein: CASSYRRQGSSNEQFF; clone size: -; V gene: TRBV6-6; J gene: TRBJ2-1; D gene: -
CDR3 DNA: TGTGCCAGCAACCGAGAGGGTCGTCTTGAAGCTTTCTTT; CDR3 protein: CASNREGRLEAFF; clone size: -; V gene: TRBV2; J gene: TRBJ1-1; D gene: -
CDR3 DNA: TGTGCCAGCAGTCCTGGGACTAGCGGCTCCAAGTACTTC; CDR3 protein: CASSPGTSGSKYF; clone size: -; V gene: TRBV7-2; J gene: TRBJ2-5; D gene: TRBD2
CDR3 DNA: TGTGCCAGCAGCTCGGGGGGTACGCAGTATTTT; CDR3 protein: CASSSGGTQYF; clone size: -; V gene: TRBV7-3; J gene: TRBJ2-3; D gene: TRBD2
CDR3 DNA: TGTGCCAGCTCACCACCGGGACTAGCAGCCTACAATGAGCAGTTCTTC; CDR3 protein: CASSPPGLAAYNEQFF; clone size: -; V gene: TRBV18; J gene: TRBJ2-1; D gene: TRBD2
CDR3 DNA: TGTGCCAGCAGCCCCTACAGGGGGCGAAGCTACGAGCAGTACTTC; CDR3 protein: CASSPYRGRSYEQYF; clone size: -; V gene: TRBV14; J gene: TRBJ2-7; D gene: TRBD1
CDR3 DNA: TGTGCCAGCAGCATTGGGCTGGGCACTGAAGCTTTCTTT; CDR3 protein: CASSIGLGTEAFF; clone size: -; V gene: TRBV5-5; J gene: TRBJ1-1; D gene: -
CDR3 DNA: TGTGCCTGGAGTGTAAGTTTTCCGATAGTAACCTACGAGCAGTACTTC; CDR3 protein: CAWSVSFPIVTYEQYF; clone size: -; V gene: TRBV30; J gene: TRBJ2-7; D gene: -
CDR3 DNA: TGTGCCAGCAGTTATGAGCTGAACACCGGGGAGCTGTTTTTT; CDR3 protein: CASSYELNTGELFF; clone size: -; V gene: TRBV6-5; J gene: TRBJ2-2; D gene: -
CDR3 DNA: TGTGCCAGCAGTTTCCCAGACAGGGTACGATCGGCGTCACCCCTCCACTTT; CDR3 protein: CASSFPDRVRSASPLHF; clone size: -; V gene: TRBV27; J gene: TRBJ1-6; D gene: TRBD1
CDR3 DNA: TGTGCCAGCAGCTTAGTGTACCGTAGCGGGGGGAACACCGGGGAGCTGTTTTTT; CDR3 protein: CASSLVYRSGGNTGELFF; clone size: -; V gene: TRBV7-6; J gene: TRBJ2-2; D gene: TRBD2
CDR3 DNA: TGTGCCTCCGAGACGGAGATCTCCTACGAGCAGTACTTC; CDR3 protein: CASETEISYEQYF; clone size: -; V gene: TRBV2; J gene: TRBJ2-7; D gene: -
CDR3 DNA: TGTGCCAGCAGCGCTCATGGACAGGGAAATGGCTACACCTTC; CDR3 protein: CASSAHGQGNGYTF; clone size: -; V gene: TRBV6-1; J gene: TRBJ1-2; D gene: TRBD1
CDR3 DNA: TGTGCCAGCAGCCAAGCCGGGACAGGGTATGGCTACACCTTC; CDR3 protein: CASSQAGTGYGYTF; clone size: once; V gene: TRBV4-2; J gene: TRBJ1-2; D gene: TRBD1
CDR3 DNA: TGTGCCATCAGTGCGGACTCTGACGTAACCTACAATGAGCAGTTCTTC; CDR3 protein: CAISADSDVTYNEQFF; clone size: -; V gene: TRBV10-3; J gene: TRBJ2-1; D gene: -
CDR3 DNA: TGTGCCACGACGAGGTTCTACGAGCAGTACTTC; CDR3 protein: CATTRFYEQYF; clone size: once; V gene: TRBV6-6; J gene: TRBJ2-7; D gene: -
CDR3 DNA: TGTGCCAGCTCTCCCGTCGCAGGCACCTACGAGCAGTACTTC; CDR3 protein: CASSPVAGTYEQYF; clone size: -; V gene: TRBV19; J gene: TRBJ2-7; D gene: -
CDR3 DNA: TGTGCCAGCAGTCGTCTACAGGACCTCTGGAACGAGCAGTACTTC; CDR3 protein: CASSRLQDLWNEQYF; clone size: -; V gene: TRBV27; J gene: TRBJ2-7; D gene: -
CDR3 DNA: TGTGCCAGTAGTATAACAGTTAATTCACCCCTCCACTTT; CDR3 protein: CASSITVNSPLHF; clone size: -; V gene: TRBV19; J gene: TRBJ1-6; D gene: -
CDR3 DNA: TGTGCCAGCAGCCAAGATTCCCGGCTAGCGATAGGAGAGACCCAGTACTTC; CDR3 protein: CASSQDSRLAIGETQYF; clone size: -; V gene: TRBV4-2; J gene: TRBJ2-5; D gene: -
CDR3 DNA: TGTGCCAGCAGTGACCCTTTGGGCCTTAATTCACCCCTCCACTTT; CDR3 protein: CASSDPLGLNSPLHF; clone size: -; V gene: TRBV6-6; J gene: TRBJ1-6; D gene: -
CDR3 DNA: TGCGCCAGCAGTGAGATCGCGGGAGGGTCAGATACGCAGTATTTT; CDR3 protein: CASSEIAGGSDTQYF; clone size: -; V gene: TRBV10-1; J gene: TRBJ2-3; D gene: TRBD2
CDR3 DNA: TGTGCCAGCAGCTTATCGGTCGGCACAGATACGCAGTATTTT; CDR3 protein: CASSLSVGTDTQYF; clone size: -; V gene: TRBV13; J gene: TRBJ2-3; D gene: -
CDR3 DNA: TGTGCCAGCAGTTTATTGTCCCGGCTAGCGGGAGACAGGGAGACCCAGTACTTC; CDR3 protein: CASSLLSRLAGDRETQYF; clone size: -; V gene: TRBV28; J gene: TRBJ2-5; D gene: TRBD2
CDR3 DNA: TGTGCCAGCAGCCCTCGTTGGTCGCAGGATACGCAGTATTTT; CDR3 protein: CASSPRWSQDTQYF; clone size: -; V gene: TRBV9; J gene: TRBJ2-3; D gene: -
CDR3 DNA: TGTGCCAGCAGCCGCGGACAGGTAGTGACTGAAGCTTTCTTT; CDR3 protein: CASSRGQVVTEAFF; clone size: -; V gene: TRBV14; J gene: TRBJ1-1; D gene: TRBD1
CDR3 DNA: TGTGCCAGCAGCCAAAAACAGGGACGAACTGAAGCTTTCTTT; CDR3 protein: CASSQKQGRTEAFF; clone size: -; V gene: TRBV6-5; J gene: TRBJ1-1; D gene: -
CDR3 DNA: TGTGCCAGCAGTTACCTCGACACTGAAGCTTTCTTT; CDR3 protein: CASSYLDTEAFF; clone size: -; V gene: TRBV6-6; J gene: TRBJ1-1; D gene: -
CDR3 DNA: TGTGCCAGCAGCAACCGGGGGGCCAATGTCGATCAGCCCCAGCATTTT; CDR3 protein: CASSNRGANVDQPQHF; clone size: -; V gene: TRBV5-8; J gene: TRBJ1-5; D gene: -
CDR3 DNA: TGTGCCAGCAGCTACGAGGGCCTCACCGGGGAGCTGTTTTTT; CDR3 protein: CASSYEGLTGELFF; clone size: -; V gene: TRBV11-3; J gene: TRBJ2-2; D gene: -
CDR3 DNA: TGTGCCAGCAGCCAAACCGCCCTCAGCTCCTACGAGCAGTACTTC; CDR3 protein: CASSQTALSSYEQYF; clone size: few; V gene: TRBV6-1; J gene: TRBJ2-7; D gene: -
CDR3 DNA: TGTGCCAGCAGCCCCCTCTCTTCGGGGTCCTCCTATGGCTACACCTTC; CDR3 protein: CASSPLSSGSSYGYTF; clone size: -; V gene: TRBV27; J gene: TRBJ1-2; D gene: -
CDR3 DNA: TGCGCCAGCCGGTTCGGGGACAGACAAGAGACCCAGTACTTC; CDR3 protein: CASRFGDRQETQYF; clone size: -; V gene: TRBV5-1; J gene: TRBJ2-5; D gene: TRBD1
CDR3 DNA: TGTGCCTGGAGTGGGCAGGGAGGAGGAATGAACACTGAAGCTTTCTTT; CDR3 protein: CAWSGQGGGMNTEAFF; clone size: once; V gene: TRBV30; J gene: TRBJ1-1; D gene: -
CDR3 DNA: TGCGCCAGCAGTGAGGACTTCAGGACTACCTACGAGCAGTACTTC; CDR3 protein: CASSEDFRTTYEQYF; clone size: -; V gene: TRBV5-1; J gene: TRBJ2-7; D gene: -
CDR3 DNA: TGTGCCAGCACTAATATGGACAGAGACAATTCACCCCTCCACTTT; CDR3 protein: CASTNMDRDNSPLHF; clone size: -; V gene: TRBV6-5; J gene: TRBJ1-6; D gene: -
CDR3 DNA: TGTGCCAGCAGCCAAGTTACAGCGGGGGGAAAAGAGACCCAGTACTTC; CDR3 protein: CASSQVTAGGKETQYF; clone size: once; V gene: TRBV4-2; J gene: TRBJ2-5; D gene: TRBD2
CDR3 DNA: TGTGCCAGCAGCTTGGAGGGGAGGAAGGTCGGCGAGCAGTACTTC; CDR3 protein: CASSLEGRKVGEQYF; clone size: once; V gene: TRBV5-6; J gene: TRBJ2-7; D gene: -
CDR3 DNA: TGTGCCAGCAGCTTGGTGGACAGGAACTATGGCTACACCTTC; CDR3 protein: CASSLVDRNYGYTF; clone size: -; V gene: TRBV5-6; J gene: TRBJ1-2; D gene: TRBD1